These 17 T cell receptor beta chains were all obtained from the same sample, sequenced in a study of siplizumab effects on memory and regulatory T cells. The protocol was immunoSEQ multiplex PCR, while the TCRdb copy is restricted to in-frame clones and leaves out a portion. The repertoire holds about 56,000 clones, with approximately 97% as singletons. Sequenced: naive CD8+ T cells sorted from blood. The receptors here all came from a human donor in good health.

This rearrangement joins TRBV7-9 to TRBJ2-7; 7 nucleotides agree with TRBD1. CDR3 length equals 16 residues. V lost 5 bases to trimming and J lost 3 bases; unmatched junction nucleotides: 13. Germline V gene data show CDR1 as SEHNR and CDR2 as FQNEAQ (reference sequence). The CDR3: CASSLIGATGSYEQYF. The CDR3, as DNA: TGTGCCAGCAGCCTGATAGGCGCGACAGGGAGCTACGAGCAGTACTTC.

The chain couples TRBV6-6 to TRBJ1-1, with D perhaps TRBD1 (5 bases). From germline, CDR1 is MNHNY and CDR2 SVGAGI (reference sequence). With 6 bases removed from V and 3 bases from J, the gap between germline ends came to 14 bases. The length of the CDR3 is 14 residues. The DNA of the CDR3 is TGTGCCAGCAGCGCATTGTGGGGGGACACTGAAGCTTTCTTT. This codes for CASSALWGDTEAFF.

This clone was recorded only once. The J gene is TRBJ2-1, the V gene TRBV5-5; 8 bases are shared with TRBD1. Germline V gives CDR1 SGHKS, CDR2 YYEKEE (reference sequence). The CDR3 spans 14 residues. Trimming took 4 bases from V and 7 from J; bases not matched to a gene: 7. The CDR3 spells CASSMVQGANEQFF. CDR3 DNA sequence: TGTGCCAGCAGCATGGTTCAGGGGGCTAATGAGCAGTTCTTC. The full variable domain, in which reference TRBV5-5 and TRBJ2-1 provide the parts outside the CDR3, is DAGVTQSPTHLIKTRGQQVTLRCSPISGHKSVSWYQQVLGQGPQFIFQYYEKEERGRGNFPDRFSARQFPNYSSELNVNALLLGDSALYLCASSMVQGANEQFFGPGTRLTVL.

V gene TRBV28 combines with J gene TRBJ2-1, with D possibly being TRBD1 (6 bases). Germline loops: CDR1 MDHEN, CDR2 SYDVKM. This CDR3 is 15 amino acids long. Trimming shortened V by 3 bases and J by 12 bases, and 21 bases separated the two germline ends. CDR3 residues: CASSFEGYRARGQFF. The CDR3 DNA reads TGTGCCAGCAGTTTTGAGGGGTATCGCGCCAGGGGGCAGTTCTTC.

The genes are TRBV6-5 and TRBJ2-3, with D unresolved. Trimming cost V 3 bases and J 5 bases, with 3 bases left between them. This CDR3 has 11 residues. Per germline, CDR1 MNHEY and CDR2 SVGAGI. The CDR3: CASSYGDTQYF. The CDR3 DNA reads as TGTGCCAGCAGTTATGGAGATACGCAGTATTTT.

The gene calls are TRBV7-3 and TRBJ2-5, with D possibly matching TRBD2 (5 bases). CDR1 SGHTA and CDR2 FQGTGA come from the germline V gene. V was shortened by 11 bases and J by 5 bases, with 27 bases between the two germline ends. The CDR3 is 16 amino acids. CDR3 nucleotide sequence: TGTGCCTTAAACCGGGGTGAAGTTGGCTTGTGTGAGACCCAGTACTTC. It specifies CALNRGEVGLCETQYF.

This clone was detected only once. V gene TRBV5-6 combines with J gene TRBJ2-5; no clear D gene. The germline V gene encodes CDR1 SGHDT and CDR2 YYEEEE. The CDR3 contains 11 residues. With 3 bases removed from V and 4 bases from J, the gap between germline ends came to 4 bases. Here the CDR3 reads CASSSRETQYF. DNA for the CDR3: TGTGCCAGCAGCTCGAGAGAGACCCAGTACTTC.

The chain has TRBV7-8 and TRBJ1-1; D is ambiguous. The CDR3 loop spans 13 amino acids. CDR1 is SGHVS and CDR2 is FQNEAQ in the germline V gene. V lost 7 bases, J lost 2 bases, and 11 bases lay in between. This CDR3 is CASKRTANTEAFF. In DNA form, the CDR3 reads TGTGCCAGCAAGCGAACAGCAAACACTGAAGCTTTCTTT.

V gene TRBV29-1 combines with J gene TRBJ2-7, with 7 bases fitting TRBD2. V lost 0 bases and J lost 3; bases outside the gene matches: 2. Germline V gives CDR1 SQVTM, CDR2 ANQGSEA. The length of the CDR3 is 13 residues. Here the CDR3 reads CSVEDGGFYEQYF. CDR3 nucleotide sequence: TGCAGCGTTGAAGACGGGGGGTTCTACGAGCAGTACTTC.

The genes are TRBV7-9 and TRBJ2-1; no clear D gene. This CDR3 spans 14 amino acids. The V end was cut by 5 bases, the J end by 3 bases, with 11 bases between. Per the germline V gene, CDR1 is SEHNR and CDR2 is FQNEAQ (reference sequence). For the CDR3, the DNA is TGTGCCAGCAGCCGTATAGAGTTCTACAATGAGCAGTTCTTC. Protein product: CASSRIEFYNEQFF.

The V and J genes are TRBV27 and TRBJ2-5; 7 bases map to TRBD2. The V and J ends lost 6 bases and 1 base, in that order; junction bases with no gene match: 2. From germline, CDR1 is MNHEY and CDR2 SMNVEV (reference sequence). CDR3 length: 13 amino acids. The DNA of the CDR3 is TGTGCCAGCAGACGACTAGCCCAAGAGACCCAGTACTTC. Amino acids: CASRRLAQETQYF.

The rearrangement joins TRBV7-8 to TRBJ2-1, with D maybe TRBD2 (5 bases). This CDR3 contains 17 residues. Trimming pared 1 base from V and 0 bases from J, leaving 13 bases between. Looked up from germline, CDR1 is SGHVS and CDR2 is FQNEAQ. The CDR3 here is CASSLGFSGDSYNEQFF. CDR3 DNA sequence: TGTGCCAGCAGCTTAGGCTTCAGCGGCGACTCCTACAATGAGCAGTTCTTC.

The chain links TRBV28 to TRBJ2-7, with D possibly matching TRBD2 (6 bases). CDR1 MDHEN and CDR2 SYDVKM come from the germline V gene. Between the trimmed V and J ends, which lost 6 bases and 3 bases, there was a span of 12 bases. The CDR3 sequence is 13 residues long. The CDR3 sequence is CASSRRADYEQYF. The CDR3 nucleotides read TGTGCCAGCAGCCGGAGGGCCGACTACGAGCAGTACTTC.

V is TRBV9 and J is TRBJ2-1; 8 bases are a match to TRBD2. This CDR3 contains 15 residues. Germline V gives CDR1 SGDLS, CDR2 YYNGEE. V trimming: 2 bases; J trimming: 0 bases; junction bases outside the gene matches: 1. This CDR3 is CASSVSGSSYNEQFF. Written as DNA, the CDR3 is TGTGCCAGCAGCGTGAGCGGGAGCTCCTACAATGAGCAGTTCTTC.

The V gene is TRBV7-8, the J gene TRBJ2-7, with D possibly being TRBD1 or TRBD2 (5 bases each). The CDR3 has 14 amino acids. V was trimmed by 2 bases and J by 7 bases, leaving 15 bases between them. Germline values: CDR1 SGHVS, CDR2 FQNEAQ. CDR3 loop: CASSLFGGAGEQYF. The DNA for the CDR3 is TGTGCCAGCAGCTTATTTGGGGGAGCCGGTGAGCAGTACTTC.

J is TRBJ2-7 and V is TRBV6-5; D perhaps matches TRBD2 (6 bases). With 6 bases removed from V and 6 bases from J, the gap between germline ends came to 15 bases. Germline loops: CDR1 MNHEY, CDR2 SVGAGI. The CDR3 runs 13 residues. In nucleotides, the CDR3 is TGTGCCAGCAGGGAGGGCGCCAGGAGCGAGCAGTACTTC. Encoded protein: CASREGARSEQYF.

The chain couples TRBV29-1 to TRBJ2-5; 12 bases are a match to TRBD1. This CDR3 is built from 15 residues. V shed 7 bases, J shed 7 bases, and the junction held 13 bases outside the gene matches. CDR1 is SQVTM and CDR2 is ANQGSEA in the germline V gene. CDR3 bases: TGCAGCGCCGGTGGACCGGGACAGGGGGCTGGGACCCAGTACTTC. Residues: CSAGGPGQGAGTQYF.